Below, one T cell receptor (beta chain) is given with its context. Its specificity is unknown. Here immunoSEQ multiplex PCR was the method, and the copy in TCRdb shows in-frame clones only, minus some. The sample has around 27,000 clones, about 76% seen once. The data were obtained in a study of OX40 agonist ivuxolimab in advanced cancers. Across the whole study: Eligibility admitted prior anti-PD-1, anti-PD-L1 or anti-CTLA-4 therapy; around 41% had some. Overall study findings and caveats: Blood T cells, both CD4+ and CD8+, expanded clonally by week 6 at 0.1 to 3.0 mg/kg.

Material: CD4+ or CD8+ T cells sorted from blood, obtained in a trial of the OX40 agonist ivuxolimab. This clonotype originated in an adult with an advanced solid tumor such as melanoma, head and neck, liver or kidney cancer.

The DNA for the CDR3 is TGTGCCAGCAGCTATAGCATTGACTCTGGAAACACCATATATTTT. Its protein is CASSYSIDSGNTIYF. The genes are TRBV28 and TRBJ1-3; D gene uncertain. Germline CDR1 is MDHEN and CDR2 is SYDVKM. V was clipped by 6 bases and J by 0 bases, with 12 bases between them. The CDR3 has 15 residues.